This T cell receptor (beta chain) was identified during a study of blood T cell repertoires in COVID-19. As for the study in general: COVID-19 samples collected from the United States, Italy and Spain covered acute and convalescent phases. Sample material is recorded as cDNA or gDNA derived from T cells, B-cell-depleted T cells, or PBMCs.

Assay used: immunoSEQ multiplex PCR; TCRdb lists only in-frame clones, some missing. The table includes about 120,000 clones, around nine tenths detected once. This CDR3 has 16 residues. The germline V gene has CDR1 LGHNA and CDR2 YNFKEQ. Trimming shortened V by 0 bases and J by 4 bases, and 14 bases separated the two germline ends. The chain recombines TRBV4-2 with TRBJ2-3, with D possibly matching TRBD1 (5 bases). Sequencing was done on a sample of peripheral blood. The sequence was collected from a woman aged 45-59 years with active or convalescent COVID-19. The CDR3 region has the DNA TGTGCCAGCAGCCAAGATCACGGACAAGGGGCAGATACGCAGTATTTT. Protein: CASSQDHGQGADTQYF.